The clone carrying this T cell receptor (beta chain) was found many times. Its target is unknown. There are 19 residues in the CDR3. The V gene end was trimmed by 5 bases and the J gene end by 3 bases; junction bases not matched to a gene: 16. The data belong to a study of T cells after yellow fever vaccination. Study conclusions and caveats: CD4 and CD8 compartments shared a small share of clonotypes, likely from convergent recombination. A large majority of primary-vaccination clones showed up again after the booster (96% CD4, roughly 91% CD8).

MiXCR, run by TCRdb on the 5' RACE reads, gives a single entry per CDR3 protein. Found here are some 300,000 distinct CDR3 sequences, roughly 3.5% of them singletons; the top ten hold 23%. The sequences come from PBMCs, collected on the day of the yellow fever booster vaccination. The rearrangement links TRBV12-3 or TRBV12-4 to TRBJ2-3; 11 bases match TRBD2. This clonotype originated in a man aged 18 to 30 who received the YFV17D yellow fever vaccine. This chain's CDR3 is CASSDGSTISGGGTDTQYF. In DNA, the CDR3 is TGTGCCAGCAGTGATGGGTCTACCATTAGCGGGGGGGGAACAGATACGCAGTATTTT.